One sample yielded the 20 T cell receptor beta chains listed below, sequenced in a study of cytomegalovirus exposure and HLA in healthy donors. Vbeta (60) and Jbeta (13) primers were used in the PCR. The repertoire was sequenced with immunoSEQ multiplex PCR; TCRdb's copy has only in-frame clones and lacks some. The sample table sets out some 55,000 clones. The source material was PBMCs. These receptors all come from a man aged 18 to 35 in good health and CMV-seropositive.

For this clone: This sample includes further DNA sequences coding for the same CDR3. This chain joins TRBV6-5 and TRBJ2-2; 8 positions agree with TRBD2. CDR3 length: 15 amino acids. Germline loops: CDR1 MNHEY, CDR2 SVGAGI. The V gene end was trimmed by 7 bases and the J gene end by 0 bases; junction bases not matched to a gene: 4. CDR3 protein: CASIGAGANTGELFF. The CDR3 nucleotides read TGTGCCAGCATAGGAGCGGGAGCGAACACCGGGGAGCTGTTTTTT.

This CDR3 reads CACPRQGKGNYEQYF. The CDR3, as DNA: TGTGCCTGTCCACGCCAGGGGAAGGGGAACTACGAGCAGTACTTC. V and J are TRBV30 and TRBJ2-7; D might be TRBD1 (6 bases). Trimming stripped 6 bases from V and 3 bases from J, with 21 bases between. The CDR3 extends over 15 amino acids. Germline V gene data show CDR1 as GTSNPN and CDR2 as SVGIG (reference sequence).

This rearrangement joins TRBV4-1 to TRBJ1-4; D gene ambiguous. CDR3 length: 16 amino acids. From germline, CDR1 is MGHRA and CDR2 YSYEKL. Trimming took 1 base from V and 7 from J, leaving 16 bases between them. CDR3 loop: CASSQGRDGGGEKLFF. In nucleotides, the CDR3 is TGCGCCAGCAGCCAAGGTCGCGACGGTGGAGGTGAAAAACTGTTTTTT.

The chain employs TRBV25-1 and TRBJ2-1; a possible D gene is TRBD2 (5 bases). From germline, CDR1 is MGHDK and CDR2 SYGVNS. V was pared by 3 bases and J by 10 bases, with 10 bases between. The CDR3 has 12 residues. The CDR3, as DNA: TGTGCCAGCAGTGAGTGGGAGCGGGAGCAGTTCTTC. It codes for CASSEWEREQFF.

The chain has TRBV27 and TRBJ1-1, with unresolved D. This CDR3 has 14 amino acids. V lost 1 base, J lost 0 bases, and 6 bases lay in between. The germline gives CDR1 MNHEY, CDR2 SMNVEV (reference sequence). Here the CDR3 DNA reads TGTGCCAGCAGTTTATATTCCATGAACACTGAAGCTTTCTTT. Its translation: CASSLYSMNTEAFF.

The rearrangement links TRBV2 to TRBJ2-1; no firm D call. There are 19 residues in the CDR3. The germline V and J ends were trimmed by 5 bases and 1 base, with 24 bases remaining between them. Germline CDR1 SNHLY, CDR2 FYNNEI. Here the CDR3 DNA reads TGTGCCAGCAGTCGACTCCCGGCTGGTAGTGGTGTGTCCTACAATGAGCAGTTCTTC. It yields the protein CASSRLPAGSGVSYNEQFF.

This chain joins TRBV19 and TRBJ1-5; TRBD1 might be the D (6 bases). The CDR3 consists of 16 residues. Trimming took off 6 bases at V and 1 base at J, with 16 bases between the two ends. CDR1 LNHDA and CDR2 SQIVND come from the germline V gene (reference sequence). The CDR3 DNA reads TGTGCCAGTAGAGAAACAACGGGACAAAGCAATCAGCCCCAGCATTTT. This encodes CASRETTGQSNQPQHF.

The rearrangement joins TRBV27 to TRBJ2-1; D is unresolved. Per the germline V gene, CDR1 is MNHEY and CDR2 is SMNVEV (reference sequence). This CDR3 is built from 15 residues. V lost 5 bases and J lost 1, with 12 bases in between. The CDR3 DNA reads TGTGCCAGCAGTGGTGGCGGATCTTCCTACAATGAGCAGTTCTTC. This encodes CASSGGGSSYNEQFF.

The rearrangement joins TRBV6-1 to TRBJ1-5; 10 bases map to TRBD1. The J segment lost 4 bases and the V segment lost 10 bases, leaving 4 bases of the junction unmatched. Per germline, CDR1 MNHNS and CDR2 SASEGT. The CDR3 has 13 amino acids. CDR3 nucleotide sequence: TGTGCCATACAGGGACAGGGGAATCAGCCCCAGCATTTT. Amino acids: CAIQGQGNQPQHF.

The rearrangement uses TRBV29-1 and TRBJ2-4, with TRBD2 identical over 7 bases. CDR1 SQVTM and CDR2 ANQGSEA come from the germline V gene. This CDR3 region has 15 residues. V shed 4 bases and J 3 bases; nucleotides not matched to a gene: 9. The CDR3 sequence is CSVAGGTGGKNIQYF. The CDR3 nucleotides are TGCAGCGTTGCTGGGGGGACGGGAGGCAAAAACATTCAGTACTTC.

The chain uses TRBV19 and TRBJ1-5, with 8 bases that match TRBD1. V dropped 5 bases and J dropped 5; count of bases not matched to a gene: 8. This CDR3 contains 15 residues. CDR1 and CDR2 from the germline V gene are LNHDA and SQIVND (reference sequence). The DNA of the CDR3 is TGTGCCAGTAGTCCCGGGGACAGGTTCTATCAGCCCCAGCATTTT. This gives the protein CASSPGDRFYQPQHF.

V is TRBV5-6 and J is TRBJ2-3, with 13 nucleotides matching TRBD2. This CDR3 comprises 15 residues. The V gene end was trimmed by 4 bases and the J gene end by 8 bases; junction bases not matched to a gene: 7. Germline V CDR1 and CDR2: SGHDT, YYEEEE. The CDR3 DNA is TGTGCCAGCAGCCCTGGACTAGCGGGAGTATCTACGCAGTATTTT. Its protein product is CASSPGLAGVSTQYF.

The rearrangement uses TRBV30 and TRBJ2-3, with 11 bases lining up with TRBD2. Trimming removed 2 bases from V and 8 bases from J; junction bases left unmatched: 0. Germline CDR1 is GTSNPN and CDR2 is SVGIG (reference sequence). The CDR3 extends over 12 amino acids. The CDR3: CAWSTSGSTQYF. CDR3 DNA: TGTGCCTGGAGTACTAGCGGGAGTACGCAGTATTTT.

V gene TRBV5-1 combines with J gene TRBJ2-5; D unresolved. Trimming took 1 base from V and 2 from J, leaving 9 bases between them. There are 14 residues in the CDR3. Germline assignment: CDR1 SGHRS and CDR2 YFSETQ. The CDR3, as DNA: TGCGCCAGCAGCTTGTCAGGTCGACAAGAGACCCAGTACTTC. It encodes CASSLSGRQETQYF. Filled out from reference TRBV5-1 and TRBJ2-5, the complete variable domain reads KAGVTQTPRYLIKTRGQQVTLSCSPISGHRSVSWYQQTPGQGLQFLFEYFSETQRNKGNFPGRFSGRQFSNSRSEMNVSTLELGDSALYLCASSLSGRQETQYFGPGTRLLVL.

The chain recombines TRBV5-1 with TRBJ2-2; possibly TRBD1 for D (6 bases). Trimming took 0 bases from V and 4 from J, leaving 13 bases between them. CDR1 is SGHRS, CDR2 YFSETQ, per germline. The length of the CDR3 is 16 residues. In nucleotides, the CDR3 is TGCGCCAGCAGCTTGGAGGGGACACTACGCACCGGGGAGCTGTTTTTT. Protein sequence: CASSLEGTLRTGELFF.

The genes are TRBV6-6 and TRBJ2-1; tentatively, D is TRBD1 (5 bases). V was cut by 6 bases and J by 4 bases, with 7 bases left in between. The CDR3 extends over 12 amino acids. Looked up from germline, CDR1 is MNHNY and CDR2 is SVGAGI (reference sequence). CDR3 coding DNA: TGTGCCAGCAGCCCAGGGTACAATGAGCAGTTCTTC. Translating gives CASSPGYNEQFF.

V gene TRBV6-1 combines with J gene TRBJ1-5; D possibly corresponds to TRBD1 (5 bases). Germline V CDR1 and CDR2: MNHNS, SASEGT. V gave up 6 bases and J gave up 2 bases, with 5 bases separating them. This CDR3 has 12 amino acids. Here the CDR3 DNA reads TGTGCCAGCAGACAGGGCAATCAGCCCCAGCATTTT. Translated: CASRQGNQPQHF.

The J gene is TRBJ1-1, the V gene TRBV5-1; no reliable D call. Trimming took 5 bases from V and 3 from J, leaving 17 bases between them. The CDR3 runs to 15 residues. Germline V gene lookup returns CDR1 SGHRS and CDR2 YFSETQ. The CDR3, as DNA: TGCGCCAGCAGTTCCGGACTGCTGGGCTACACTGAAGCTTTCTTT. As protein: CASSSGLLGYTEAFF. Together with reference TRBV5-1 and TRBJ1-1, the CDR3 gives the full variable domain: KAGVTQTPRYLIKTRGQQVTLSCSPISGHRSVSWYQQTPGQGLQFLFEYFSETQRNKGNFPGRFSGRQFSNSRSEMNVSTLELGDSALYLCASSSGLLGYTEAFFGQGTRLTVV.

The J gene is TRBJ2-3, the V gene TRBV7-8, with D perhaps matching TRBD2 (5 bases). The ends were cut back, 7 bases at V and 2 bases at J, with 25 bases in the middle. Germline CDR1 and CDR2: SGHVS and FQNEAQ. This CDR3 is built from 18 residues. In DNA form, the CDR3 reads TGTGCCAGCACCCCCCGGGTAGCGAGACCGGTCCCCACAGATACGCAGTATTTT. Translated: CASTPRVARPVPTDTQYF.

The V gene is TRBV2, the J gene TRBJ2-1; TRBD1 matches at 7 bases. The CDR3 consists of 13 residues. Germline assignment: CDR1 SNHLY and CDR2 FYNNEI. V lost 6 bases to trimming and J lost 8 bases; unmatched junction nucleotides: 7. The CDR3 DNA follows: TGTGCCAGCAGGACAGGGTGGGTTTATGAGCAGTTCTTC. This gives the protein CASRTGWVYEQFF.